These 20 T cell receptor beta chains were sequenced from one sample in a study of blood T cell repertoires in COVID-19. Data came from immunoSEQ multiplex PCR; TCRdb stores just in-frame clones and leaves some out. The sample lists around 83,000 clones, roughly 88% occurring once. Sequencing input: peripheral blood. The source of these receptors is a man aged 45 to 65 with active or convalescent COVID-19.

This rearrangement joins TRBV12-3 or TRBV12-4 to TRBJ2-3, with 7 bases lining up with TRBD1. The CDR3 consists of 13 residues. V lost 7 bases and J lost 6; bases outside the gene matches: 7. CDR3 amino acids: CASIRQGDDTQYF. The CDR3 DNA follows: TGTGCCAGCATCAGACAGGGCGACGATACGCAGTATTTT.

On this clone: The same CDR3 is also encoded by other DNA sequences in this sample. This chain connects TRBV29-1 to TRBJ2-7, with TRBD2 matching over 8 bases. Germline lookup yields CDR1 SQVTM and CDR2 ANQGSEA. CDR3 length equals 13 residues. The ends lost 4 bases at V and 0 bases at J; junction bases unmatched: 2. The CDR3 spells CSVASGSSYEQYF. DNA of the CDR3: TGCAGCGTTGCAAGCGGGAGCTCCTACGAGCAGTACTTC.

The V gene is TRBV19, the J gene TRBJ2-1; D not resolved. CDR1 is LNHDA and CDR2 is SQIVND in the germline V gene (reference sequence). The CDR3 covers 18 residues. The V end lost 3 bases, the J end lost 6 bases, and 24 bases lay between the germline ends. CDR3 bases: TGTGCCAGTAGTATCTTTGGCGTGTCACGGGTAACGGGCAATGAGCAGTTCTTC. It encodes CASSIFGVSRVTGNEQFF.

V is TRBV29-1 and J is TRBJ1-4; no firm D call. Germline CDR1 reads SQVTM; CDR2 reads ANQGSEA. CDR3 length: 13 amino acids. V dropped 7 bases and J dropped 0 bases, with 9 bases sitting between them. CDR3 sequence: CSGWRATNEKLFF. As DNA, the CDR3 is TGCAGCGGTTGGAGAGCAACTAATGAAAAACTGTTTTTT.

The chain carries TRBV28 and TRBJ1-1; 7 nucleotides line up with TRBD1. This CDR3 comprises 16 residues. V was clipped by 3 bases and J by 1 base; unmatched bases: 8. From germline, CDR1 is MDHEN and CDR2 SYDVKM. CDR3 DNA sequence: TGTGCCAGCAGTTTTCTCATCAGACAGGGGAACACTGAAGCTTTCTTT. Amino acids: CASSFLIRQGNTEAFF.

The sample holds a few counts of this clone. V is TRBV6-5 and J is TRBJ1-2; the D is unclear. The CDR3 covers 12 residues. With 7 bases removed from V and 5 bases from J, the gap between germline ends came to 11 bases. Per the germline V gene, CDR1 is MNHEY and CDR2 is SVGAGI. CDR3 in DNA: TGTGCCAGCACCTCAGGTGCATATGGCTACACCTTC. Protein: CASTSGAYGYTF.

This clone was observed once. The chain couples TRBV3-1 (or the pseudogene TRBV3-2) to TRBJ1-2, with D possibly being TRBD1 (6 bases). The CDR3 runs 15 residues. Trimming pared 0 bases from V and 6 bases from J, leaving 14 bases between. CDR1 LGHDT and CDR2 YNNKEL come from the germline V gene (reference sequence). CDR3 protein: CASSQDLSGAHGYTF. DNA for the CDR3: TGTGCCAGCAGCCAAGATCTTTCAGGGGCTCATGGCTACACCTTC.

This rearrangement joins TRBV27 to TRBJ2-1, with D perhaps TRBD2 (5 bases). The CDR3 has 14 amino acids. V gave up 2 bases and J gave up 4 bases, with 9 bases separating them. Looked up from germline, CDR1 is MNHEY and CDR2 is SMNVEV (reference sequence). The CDR3 DNA reads as TGTGCCAGCAGTTTAGGAGGCTTTTACAATGAGCAGTTCTTC. It yields the protein CASSLGGFYNEQFF.

This chain joins TRBV9 and TRBJ2-5, with TRBD2 matching over 7 bases. CDR1 SGDLS and CDR2 YYNGEE come from the germline V gene. V lost 3 bases, J lost 1 base, and 18 bases stayed unmatched. The CDR3 extends over 19 amino acids. This CDR3 reads CASSGSQSRWGGLQETQYF. In DNA form, the CDR3 reads TGTGCCAGCAGCGGATCACAAAGTCGATGGGGGGGACTCCAAGAGACCCAGTACTTC.

V and J are TRBV20-1 and TRBJ2-5, with D perhaps matching TRBD2 (5 bases). V lost 3 bases and J lost 2, with 10 bases in between. Per germline, CDR1 DFQATT and CDR2 SNEGSKA (reference sequence). CDR3 length: 13 residues. CDR3 region: CSASFGVQETQYF. The CDR3 DNA follows: TGCAGTGCTAGTTTCGGGGTTCAAGAGACCCAGTACTTC.

J is TRBJ1-6 and V is TRBV6-2 or TRBV6-3; TRBD1 is a possible D gene (5 bases). The germline CDR1 and CDR2 sequences are MNHEY and SVGEGT. Trimming pared 2 bases from V and 3 bases from J, leaving 11 bases between. This CDR3 is built from 16 residues. The CDR3 spells CASSYRGHNYNSPLHF. DNA of the CDR3: TGTGCCAGCAGTTACAGGGGCCACAACTATAATTCACCCCTCCACTTT.

V is TRBV28 and J is TRBJ1-3, with a possible D match to TRBD1 (6 bases). The V and J ends lost 9 bases and 3 bases respectively, with 18 bases between them. From germline, CDR1 is MDHEN and CDR2 SYDVKM. CDR3 size: 15 residues. DNA for the CDR3: TGTGCCAGTATATTCCGGACAGCCAGTGGAAACACCATATATTTT. It codes for CASIFRTASGNTIYF. The variable domain in full, completed from reference TRBV28 and TRBJ1-3, reads DVKVTQSSRYLVKRTGEKVFLECVQDMDHENMFWYRQDPGLGLRLIYFSYDVKMKEKGDIPEGYSVSREKKERFSLILESASTNQTSMYLCASIFRTASGNTIYFGEGSWLTVV.

Comment on this clone: The same CDR3 can be traced to other DNA sequences in this sample. The chain employs TRBV5-1 and TRBJ2-3; D is uncertain. This CDR3 region has 14 residues. V gave up 0 bases and J gave up 1 base, with 6 bases separating them. Germline lookup yields CDR1 SGHRS and CDR2 YFSETQ. The CDR3 spells CASSLDSGTDTQYF. The CDR3 nucleotides read TGCGCCAGCAGCTTGGATTCAGGCACAGATACGCAGTATTTT.

The V gene is TRBV7-2, the J gene TRBJ1-5; D not certain. Germline values: CDR1 SGHTA, CDR2 FQGNSA. V lost 1 base and J 1 base, leaving 14 bases between the germline ends. The CDR3 has 17 amino acids. DNA of the CDR3: TGTGCCAGCAGCTTAGTAGGCGGGTTTGGCAGCAATCAGCCCCAGCATTTT. Its protein is CASSLVGGFGSNQPQHF.

The genes are TRBV14 and TRBJ1-2; weak D call: TRBD1 (6 bases). The CDR3 covers 14 residues. Trimming stripped 1 base from V and 3 bases from J, with 9 bases between. Germline V lookup: CDR1 SGHDN, CDR2 FVKESK. The CDR3 region has the DNA TGTGCCAGCAGCCAAGCGACAGGCGACTATGGCTACACCTTC. It codes for CASSQATGDYGYTF.

This chain uses TRBV6-5 with TRBJ2-3, with 12 bases that match TRBD2. CDR1 MNHEY and CDR2 SVGAGI come from the germline V gene. The CDR3 runs to 15 residues. J gave up 5 bases and V 6 bases, and 6 bases lay outside the gene matches. Here the CDR3 reads CASRRLAGEVDTQYF. The CDR3 DNA follows: TGTGCCAGCAGACGACTAGCGGGAGAGGTAGATACGCAGTATTTT.

This chain links TRBV19 with TRBJ2-2; tentatively, D is TRBD2 (6 bases). V lost 8 bases and J 5 bases, leaving 15 bases between the germline ends. The CDR3 spans 14 residues. Germline V lookup: CDR1 LNHDA, CDR2 SQIVND (reference sequence). DNA for the CDR3: TGTGCCAGTTTACTCAGGCGGGGTACCGGGGAGCTGTTTTTT. Protein: CASLLRRGTGELFF.

The chain carries TRBV10-3 and TRBJ2-5; D is perhaps TRBD1 (6 bases). The CDR3 is 13 amino acids. Germline lookup yields CDR1 ENHRY and CDR2 SYGVKD. The V and J ends lost 6 bases and 2 bases respectively, with 10 bases between them. CDR3 in amino acids: CAIRRQVQETQYF. The CDR3 DNA is TGTGCCATCAGAAGACAGGTACAAGAGACCCAGTACTTC.

The chain carries TRBV12-3 or TRBV12-4 and TRBJ2-7; weak D call: TRBD2 (5 bases). Trimming left V 5 bases short and J 4 bases short, with 6 bases between. This CDR3 has 11 residues. The CDR3 region has the DNA TGTGCCAGCAGTAGGAGGTACGAGCAGTACTTC. Protein sequence: CASSRRYEQYF.

This clone was seen just once. The chain combines TRBV9 with TRBJ1-3, with a tentative D call TRBD1 (5 bases). CDR1 is SGDLS and CDR2 is YYNGEE in the germline V gene. Trimming stripped 0 bases from V and 2 bases from J, with 12 bases between. There are 16 residues in the CDR3. CDR3 nucleotide sequence: TGTGCCAGCAGCGTAGCTACAGGAGCGACTGGAAACACCATATATTTT. Its translation: CASSVATGATGNTIYF.